This T cell receptor beta chain originates from a study of T cell responses to AZD1222 COVID-19 vaccine. The repertoire was sequenced with immunoSEQ multiplex PCR; TCRdb's copy has only in-frame clones and lacks some. The data hold about 180,000 clones, with 85% to 90% observed a single time. V lost 4 bases to trimming and J lost 7 bases, with 11 bases between them. The germline CDR1 and CDR2 sequences are MDHEN and SYDVKM. This CDR3 has 13 residues. On this clone: Its antigen is undetermined.

Notes on the study in general: Among those given AZD1222, only six were seropositive at baseline.

Sequences were derived from peripheral blood, sampled 28 days after the second AZD1222 dose. The chain uses TRBV28 and TRBJ1-5, with D possibly being TRBD1 (6 bases). This TCR was recovered from an adult who received the AZD1222 COVID-19 vaccine. The CDR3 DNA is TGTGCCAGCAGTTGGCTCAGGGGACAGCCCCAGCATTTT. Translated: CASSWLRGQPQHF.